Listed here is a single T cell receptor beta chain. What it binds is not known. With the read ending 3 residues before the CDR3 end, the germline J gene is used to fill in that end. Looked up from germline, CDR1 is SGDLS and CDR2 is YYNGEE. V lost 3 bases to trimming and J lost 3 bases, with 19 bases between them. The CDR3 runs 17 residues. Produced via immunoSEQ multiplex PCR; TCRdb's table is partial and in-frame only. This table holds about 22,000 clones. This entry is derived from a study of T cells in women clearing cervical HPV infection. Study results and limitations: CIN3+ cases had significantly higher TCR repertoire richness than controls, but evenness did not differ.

The source material was blood buffy coat. The chain employs TRBV9 and TRBJ2-1; no firm D call. The receptor was isolated from a woman aged 18 to 75 with a cervical HPV16 infection that either progressed to CIN3+ or cleared (not recorded which). CDR3 protein: CASSEARTPLVYNEQFF. The covered CDR3 bases are TGTGCCAGCAGCGAAGCGAGAACCCCGCTAGTCTACAATGAG.